The 15 T cell receptor beta chains given below trace back to one sample, sequenced in a study of blood T cells in healthy people across ages. Sample-barcoded 5' priming and a J-beta primer mix drove a second PCR of about 6 to 11 cycles. TCRdb reanalysed the 5' RACE reads using MiXCR and keeps one entry per CDR3 protein. Among about 900,000 distinct CDR3 sequences listed, 45% to 50% were seen once. The sequenced sample was blood. These receptors were collected from a young man in good health.

The chain joins TRBV10-3 to TRBJ1-5; TRBD1 matches at 7 bases. J lost 1 base, V lost 3 bases, and 3 bases had no gene match. From germline, CDR1 is ENHRY and CDR2 SYGVKD. The CDR3 runs to 15 residues. CDR3 in DNA: TGTGCCATCAGTGATCAACAGGGGAGCAATCAGCCCCAGCATTTT. Encoded protein: CAISDQQGSNQPQHF.

The chain recombines TRBV5-1 with TRBJ2-7; no definite D call. V lost 5 bases to trimming and J lost 3 bases, with 9 bases between them. Germline V CDR1 and CDR2: SGHRS, YFSETQ. This CDR3 has 12 amino acids. The CDR3 bases are TGCGCCAGCAGTGGGGAAGTCTACGAGCAGTACTTC. Protein sequence: CASSGEVYEQYF.

This clonotype was detected a few times. CDR3 protein: CASSQPGTSYEQYF. Written as DNA, the CDR3 is TGCGCCAGCAGCCAACCCGGGACATCCTACGAGCAGTACTTC. The chain carries TRBV4-1 and TRBJ2-7; D possibly corresponds to TRBD1 (6 bases). The CDR3 is 14 amino acids. CDR1 is MGHRA and CDR2 is YSYEKL in the germline V gene. Trimming took 2 bases from V and 1 from J, leaving 9 bases between them.

This chain connects TRBV30 to TRBJ1-5, with a tentative D call TRBD1 (5 bases). Germline CDR1 and CDR2: GTSNPN and SVGIG (reference sequence). V was trimmed by 5 bases and J by 0 bases, leaving 8 bases between them. CDR3 length: 13 amino acids. CDR3 in DNA: TGTGCCTGGGGGCAGGGTAGCAATCAGCCCCAGCATTTT. Its translation: CAWGQGSNQPQHF.

The J gene is TRBJ1-2, the V gene TRBV7-2, with D perhaps TRBD1 (5 bases). The CDR3 runs 13 residues. Germline V gene data show CDR1 as SGHTA and CDR2 as FQGNSA. The V end lost 5 bases, the J end lost 5 bases, and 12 bases lay between the germline ends. The CDR3 loop reads CASSRDGGYGYTF. CDR3 nucleotide sequence: TGTGCCAGCAGCCGGGACGGGGGATATGGCTACACCTTC.

This clonotype was detected only a few times. The chain employs TRBV2 and TRBJ1-2; D is unclear. The CDR3 sequence is 15 residues long. Germline CDR1 is SNHLY and CDR2 is FYNNEI. The V end was cut by 3 bases, the J end by 0 bases, with 11 bases between. The CDR3 here is CASSDVGLANYGYTF. The CDR3 DNA is TGTGCCAGCAGTGATGTTGGCCTCGCTAACTATGGCTACACCTTC.

This clonotype came up a few times. The CDR3, as DNA: TGTGCCAGCAGTTACTCGACTAGCGGGGGCTACGAGCAGTACTTC. It specifies CASSYSTSGGYEQYF. The rearrangement links TRBV6-5 to TRBJ2-7; 12 nucleotides align to TRBD2. The germline gives CDR1 MNHEY, CDR2 SVGAGI. V shed 0 bases and J 3 bases; nucleotides not matched to a gene: 0. The CDR3 is 15 residues long.

V usage is TRBV29-1 and J usage is TRBJ1-2; 8 bases line up with TRBD1. CDR1 SQVTM and CDR2 ANQGSEA come from the germline V gene. The CDR3 covers 16 residues. Trimming cost V 3 bases and J 8 bases; bases outside gene matches: 17. The DNA for the CDR3 is TGCAGCGTTGATAAGGCAGGGGGCGCAGGGATTGAAGGCTACACCTTC. Amino acid sequence: CSVDKAGGAGIEGYTF.

Note on this clonotype: A read error may account for a junction end that differs from germline. The chain recombines TRBV7-8 with TRBJ2-1; D call uncertain. The germline V gene has CDR1 SGHVS and CDR2 FQNEAQ. CDR3 length: 13 residues. The CDR3 region is CASSLVNYNEHFF. CDR3 bases: TGTGCCAGCAGCTTAGTTAATTACAATGAGCATTTCTTC.

CDR3 sequence (DNA): TGTGCCAGCAGTTTAGCTGCCCAGGGAAGCTTGTTCAATGAGCAGTTCTTC. Translated: CASSLAAQGSLFNEQFF. The chain joins TRBV28 to TRBJ2-1, with D tentatively TRBD1 (5 bases). The CDR3 runs to 17 residues. Germline V gives CDR1 MDHEN, CDR2 SYDVKM. Trimming removed 2 bases from V and 6 bases from J, with 20 bases in between. Looking up the rest from reference TRBV28 and TRBJ2-1 gives the full variable domain: DVKVTQSSRYLVKRTGEKVFLECVQDMDHENMFWYRQDPGLGLRLIYFSYDVKMKEKGDIPEGYSVSREKKERFSLILESASTNQTSMYLCASSLAAQGSLFNEQFFGPGTRLTVL.

V usage is TRBV18 and J usage is TRBJ1-2; the D is unclear. Trimming stripped 2 bases from V and 4 bases from J, with 5 bases between. This CDR3 is 12 amino acids long. Germline values: CDR1 KGHSH, CDR2 LQKENI. As DNA, the CDR3 is TGTGCCAGCTCACCAAACAGCTATGGCTACACCTTC. This translates into CASSPNSYGYTF. The complete variable domain, with remaining parts taken from reference TRBV18 and TRBJ1-2, reads NAGVMQNPRHLVRRRGQEARLRCSPMKGHSHVYWYRQLPEEGLKFMVYLQKENIIDESGMPKERFSAEFPKEGPSILRIQQVVRGDSAAYFCASSPNSYGYTFGSGTRLTVV.

The chain has TRBV10-3 and TRBJ2-1; 7 bases are a match to TRBD1. The CDR3 consists of 15 residues. V lost 3 bases to trimming and J lost 2 bases; unmatched junction nucleotides: 4. Germline V gene lookup returns CDR1 ENHRY and CDR2 SYGVKD. The CDR3 DNA follows: TGTGCCATCAGTGATAAGGGGGCCCCCTACAATGAGCAGTTCTTC. The encoded protein is CAISDKGAPYNEQFF.

This clonotype was seen a handful of times. This chain joins TRBV20-1 and TRBJ2-7; possibly TRBD1 for D (5 bases). Germline V CDR1 and CDR2: DFQATT, SNEGSKA (reference sequence). The CDR3 is 12 amino acids. CDR3 nucleotides: TGCAGCAAGGGGCGGTTATCCTACGAGCAGTACTTC. This translates into CSKGRLSYEQYF.

This clonotype has only a few counts. The V call is TRBV5-1, the J call TRBJ2-5; D is unclear. Germline-derived CDR1 and CDR2 are SGHRS and YFSETQ. The CDR3 consists of 13 residues. V was shortened by 5 bases and J by 5 bases, with 13 bases between the two germline ends. The CDR3 loop is CASRGSTAETQYF. The CDR3 DNA reads as TGCGCCAGCAGGGGATCAACGGCGGAGACCCAGTACTTC.

This clonotype has only a few counts. This chain uses TRBV29-1 with TRBJ2-4; D not certain. The V end was cut by 6 bases, the J end by 8 bases, with 17 bases between. This CDR3 spans 13 amino acids. CDR1 is SQVTM and CDR2 is ANQGSEA in the germline V gene. In DNA, the CDR3 is TGCAGCGTGTCCTCGGAGAGTGGATACATTCAGTACTTC. Translating gives CSVSSESGYIQYF.